These T cell receptor beta chains were read from a single sample in a study of human versus mouse CDR3 diversity and MHC coevolution. Using immunoSEQ multiplex PCR, the repertoire was profiled, and TCRdb retains in-frame clones only, with some absent. This table has about 83,000 clones, around 93% appearing once. Sequenced material: naive CD4+ T cells from blood. These receptors came from a person aged 30-69 years in good health. Each CDR3 is given with its conserved first and last residue. D genes are given only for firm matches. Clone size is given for some rows only: seen once, a few or many times, or a class if the clone is expanded.

TRBV7-9,TRBJ2-1,.,.,CASSLAAGLLLYNEQFF,TGTGCCAGCAGCTTAGCTGCAGGGCTCCTCTTGTACAATGAGCAGTTCTTC
TRBV5-1,TRBJ1-4,.,TRBD1,CASSWGGQGAQDEKLFF,TGCGCCAGCAGCTGGGGGGGACAGGGGGCGCAGGATGAAAAACTGTTTTTT
TRBV10-1,TRBJ1-3,.,.,CASSVNSGNTIYF,TGCGCCAGCAGCGTAAACTCTGGAAACACCATATATTTT
TRBV6-1,TRBJ1-4,.,.,CASSAVTTEKLFF,TGTGCCAGCAGTGCGGTGACAACAGAAAAACTGTTTTTT
TRBV19,TRBJ1-1,.,TRBD1,CASSKGTGYTEAFF,TGTGCCAGTAGTAAAGGGACAGGGTACACTGAAGCTTTCTTT
TRBV5-4,TRBJ2-3,.,.,CASSQDSSSTDTQYF,TGTGCCAGCAGCCAGGACAGTTCTAGCACAGATACGCAGTATTTT
TRBV27,TRBJ2-3,once,.,CASSKPTGNSDTQYF,TGTGCCAGCAGTAAGCCCACCGGGAACAGTGATACGCAGTATTTT
TRBV5-1,TRBJ2-3,.,TRBD2,CASSLGTGGGNTDTQYF,TGCGCCAGCAGCTTGGGTACGGGGGGAGGCAACACAGATACGCAGTATTTT
TRBV19,TRBJ2-1,.,TRBD2,CASSPRGGTYNEQFF,TGTGCCAGTAGTCCCCGGGGGGGTACCTACAATGAGCAGTTCTTC
TRBV5-1,TRBJ2-3,.,TRBD2,CASSGGLASSTDTQYF,TGCGCCAGCAGCGGGGGACTAGCGTCTAGCACAGATACGCAGTATTTT
TRBV4-2,TRBJ2-2,.,.,CASSQDLAGANTGELFF,TGTGCCAGCAGCCAAGACTTGGCGGGGGCCAACACCGGGGAGCTGTTTTTT
TRBV7-3,TRBJ2-2,.,.,CASSYLGRGELFF,TGTGCCAGCAGCTACCTAGGTCGAGGGGAGCTGTTTTTT
TRBV5-1,TRBJ2-3,.,.,CASSLGGASGVDTQYF,TGCGCCAGCAGCTTGGGTGGGGCCAGTGGAGTGGATACGCAGTATTTT
TRBV7-9,TRBJ2-3,.,.,CASSPRLVDTQYF,TGTGCCAGCAGCCCCCGCCTAGTAGATACGCAGTATTTT